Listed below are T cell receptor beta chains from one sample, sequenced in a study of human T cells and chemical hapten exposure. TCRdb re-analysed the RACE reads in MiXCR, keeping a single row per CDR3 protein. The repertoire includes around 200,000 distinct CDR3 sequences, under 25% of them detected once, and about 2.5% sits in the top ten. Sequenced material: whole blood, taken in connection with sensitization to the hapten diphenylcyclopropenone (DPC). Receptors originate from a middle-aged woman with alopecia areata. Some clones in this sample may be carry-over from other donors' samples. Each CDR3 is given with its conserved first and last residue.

CSVTKGLAGMETQYF TRBJ2-5 TRBV29-1
CASSLARTARLYQETQYF TRBJ2-5 TRBV7-9
CASSPPGLASPEQFF TRBJ2-1 TRBV18
CASSLVRTTNPSGANVLTF TRBJ2-6 TRBV7-7
CASSSDGDVGPGFF TRBJ2-1 TRBV11-2
CSAREGAAGTEAFF TRBJ1-1 TRBV20-1
CASSYDRAWLANTEAFF TRBJ1-1 TRBV5-8
CASSADPNTEAFF TRBJ1-1 TRBV6-1
CSARTGTLAGGYPYEQYF TRBJ2-7 TRBV20-1
CASAWAASGSGEQYF TRBJ2-7 TRBV5-1
CASKNGYYGYTF TRBJ1-2 TRBV6-6
CASSYTAHEQYF TRBJ2-7 TRBV6-2/TRBV6-3
CASSSSTGRNYNEQFF TRBJ2-1 TRBV12-3/TRBV12-4
CSVGTVHEQYF TRBJ2-7 TRBV29-1
CASSEDRFHRYLF TRBJ2-1 TRBV6-1
CATSDPTQGAGETQYF TRBJ2-5 TRBV24-1
CASSQDPLPTGELFF TRBJ2-2 TRBV4-2
CASRPGLAGNEQYF TRBJ2-7 TRBV28
CASSLDGTNGYTF TRBJ1-2 TRBV7-8
CASSYSDRGDEQFF TRBJ2-1 TRBV6-5
CASSQDRTSGRLGETQYF TRBJ2-5 TRBV4-3